The rows below give T cell receptor beta chains drawn from one sample of a study of blood T cell repertoires in COVID-19. Produced via immunoSEQ multiplex PCR; TCRdb's table is partial and in-frame only. The table records 50,000 to 65,000 clones, over 70% of them present only once. What was sequenced was peripheral blood. These receptors were taken from a human donor in a cohort sampled during active COVID-19. The CDR3 runs from the conserved cysteine through the conserved F or W. The D gene is left open where the match is weak. The listing skips clone size in some rows; elsewhere it reads once, few, many or a size class.

d_call: TRBD1; clone_size: once; j_call: TRBJ1-6; v_call: TRBV27; cdr3_nt: TGTGCCAGCAGTTTAACGACAGGGGAAAATTCACCCCTCCACTTT; cdr3_aa: CASSLTTGENSPLHF
d_call: TRBD1; clone_size: -; j_call: TRBJ2-7; v_call: TRBV19; cdr3_nt: TGTGCCAGTAGTAATCCCGGGACAGGGGCGGACGAGCAGTACTTC; cdr3_aa: CASSNPGTGADEQYF
d_call: -; clone_size: -; j_call: TRBJ1-1; v_call: TRBV30; cdr3_nt: TGTGCCTGGAGTGGCGGGGCCACTGAAGCTTTCTTT; cdr3_aa: CAWSGGATEAFF
d_call: -; clone_size: few; j_call: TRBJ1-5; v_call: TRBV19; cdr3_nt: TGTGCCAGCACCACAGAGAATCAGCCCCAGCATTTT; cdr3_aa: CASTTENQPQHF
d_call: -; clone_size: -; j_call: TRBJ2-3; v_call: TRBV18; cdr3_nt: TGTGCCAGCTCACGCGAACGTCCGGGCACAGATACGCAGTATTTT; cdr3_aa: CASSRERPGTDTQYF
d_call: TRBD2; clone_size: -; j_call: TRBJ2-3; v_call: TRBV2; cdr3_nt: TGTGCCAGCAGTGAAGCGGGGCTAGCGGGAGAGTATTTT; cdr3_aa: CASSEAGLAGEYF
d_call: TRBD2; clone_size: -; j_call: TRBJ2-5; v_call: TRBV6-5; cdr3_nt: TGTGCCAGCAGTTACGCGATAGCGGGGGGTCGGGAGACCCAGTACTTC; cdr3_aa: CASSYAIAGGRETQYF
d_call: TRBD2; clone_size: -; j_call: TRBJ2-1; v_call: TRBV2; cdr3_nt: TGTGCCAGCAGCCGGACTAGCGGAAATGAGCAGTTCTTC; cdr3_aa: CASSRTSGNEQFF
d_call: -; clone_size: -; j_call: TRBJ2-3; v_call: TRBV24-1; cdr3_nt: TGTGCCACCAGTGATTCCAAGCGGGCTAGCACAGATACGCAGTATTTT; cdr3_aa: CATSDSKRASTDTQYF
d_call: -; clone_size: few; j_call: TRBJ1-2; v_call: TRBV3-1/TRBV3-2; cdr3_nt: TGTGCCAGCAGCTCCTCGGACAGTTATGGCTACACCTTC; cdr3_aa: CASSSSDSYGYTF
d_call: TRBD1; clone_size: -; j_call: TRBJ1-1; v_call: TRBV5-1; cdr3_nt: TGCGCCAGCAGCTCCGGGGGACAGGCGACCAAAGCTTTCTTT; cdr3_aa: CASSSGGQATKAFF
d_call: -; clone_size: -; j_call: TRBJ2-5; v_call: TRBV5-1; cdr3_nt: TGCGCCAGCAGCATAAGCCCCGGGTCACAAGAGACCCAGTACTTC; cdr3_aa: CASSISPGSQETQYF
d_call: TRBD1; clone_size: -; j_call: TRBJ1-2; v_call: TRBV5-1; cdr3_nt: TGCGCCAGCAGCTTGGTCGGACAGGGGAGTAGTGGCTACACCTTC; cdr3_aa: CASSLVGQGSSGYTF
d_call: -; clone_size: once; j_call: TRBJ2-7; v_call: TRBV21-1; cdr3_nt: TGTGCCAGCAGCAAAGACGAGACAGACAGCTCCTACGAGCAGTACTTC; cdr3_aa: CASSKDETDSSYEQYF
d_call: TRBD2; clone_size: few; j_call: TRBJ2-3; v_call: TRBV19; cdr3_nt: TGTGCCAGTAGTTCCTCGGGACTACGGGGAGATACGCAGTATTTT; cdr3_aa: CASSSSGLRGDTQYF
d_call: TRBD1; clone_size: -; j_call: TRBJ1-1; v_call: TRBV5-8; cdr3_nt: TGTGCCAGCAGTTCCCGGGGGACAGGGGAGAGAACTGAAGCTTTCTTT; cdr3_aa: CASSSRGTGERTEAFF
d_call: TRBD2; clone_size: -; j_call: TRBJ2-2; v_call: TRBV3-1/TRBV3-2; cdr3_nt: TGTGCCAGCAGCCGGGGACTAGCGGGAGTACACACCGGGGAGCTGTTTTTT; cdr3_aa: CASSRGLAGVHTGELFF
d_call: TRBD1; clone_size: -; j_call: TRBJ1-1; v_call: TRBV10-1; cdr3_nt: TGCGCCAGCAGCGATTCAACAGGGGAGCATGGCACTGAAGCTTTCTTT; cdr3_aa: CASSDSTGEHGTEAFF
d_call: TRBD1; clone_size: -; j_call: TRBJ2-2; v_call: TRBV9; cdr3_nt: TGTGCCAGCAGCGCGACAGGGGGTACCGGGGAGCTGTTTTTT; cdr3_aa: CASSATGGTGELFF
d_call: -; clone_size: -; j_call: TRBJ2-7; v_call: TRBV9; cdr3_nt: TGTGCCAGCAGCGAAACTACAGGGACGGCCCCCTACGAGCAGTACTTC; cdr3_aa: CASSETTGTAPYEQYF
d_call: -; clone_size: -; j_call: TRBJ1-1; v_call: TRBV7-9; cdr3_nt: TGTGCCAGCAGCCCACAGAAGAACACTGAAGCTTTCTTT; cdr3_aa: CASSPQKNTEAFF
d_call: -; clone_size: -; j_call: TRBJ2-3; v_call: TRBV6-5; cdr3_nt: TGTGCCAGCAGCCTACCCTCAGATACGCAGTATTTT; cdr3_aa: CASSLPSDTQYF
d_call: -; clone_size: -; j_call: TRBJ1-2; v_call: TRBV28; cdr3_nt: TGTGCCAGCAGCACGGGACTCCTGACTTATGGCTACACCTTC; cdr3_aa: CASSTGLLTYGYTF
d_call: -; clone_size: -; j_call: TRBJ2-7; v_call: TRBV2; cdr3_nt: TGTGCCAGCAGTGTAACAGGGCCCTACGAGCAGTACTTC; cdr3_aa: CASSVTGPYEQYF
d_call: -; clone_size: -; j_call: TRBJ1-1; v_call: TRBV5-5; cdr3_nt: TGTGCCAGCAGCTTATTGTCCGGGAACACTGAAGCTTTCTTT; cdr3_aa: CASSLLSGNTEAFF